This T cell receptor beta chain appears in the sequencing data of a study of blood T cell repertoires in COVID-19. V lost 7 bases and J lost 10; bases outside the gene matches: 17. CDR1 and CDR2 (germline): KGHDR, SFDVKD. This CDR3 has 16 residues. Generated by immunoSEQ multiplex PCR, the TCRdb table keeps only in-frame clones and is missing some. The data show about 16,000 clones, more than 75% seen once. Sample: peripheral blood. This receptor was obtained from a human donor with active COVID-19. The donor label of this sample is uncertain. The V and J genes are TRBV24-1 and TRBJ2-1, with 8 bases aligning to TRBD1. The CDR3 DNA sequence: TGTGCCACCAGCGCCCGCGATACAGGGGGACGGCGAGAGCAGTTCTTC. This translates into CATSARDTGGRREQFF.